This T cell receptor beta chain was identified during a study of shared clonotypes between healthy human individuals. Deep-level running was used for the assay. In the study's own analysis: ImmunoSEQ gave junction-only sequences without quality scores, so filtering differed. Here immunoSEQ multiplex PCR was the method, and the copy in TCRdb shows in-frame clones only, minus some. The V and J calls and clone size are taken from that table; D and trimming were inferred from the DNA. The data show roughly 2.5 million clones, around nine tenths seen once. Each sample came from a Caucasian adult donor living in Nashville, Tennessee. The CDR3 consists of 14 residues. Per the germline V gene, CDR1 is SGHTA and CDR2 is FQGNSA. The V gene lost 3 bases and the J gene lost 1 base, with 9 bases spanning the gap.

The chain couples TRBV7-2 to TRBJ1-1, with D unresolved. The sample comprised naive CD4+ T cells sorted from blood. Subset denoted: CD45RA+ positively selected. This receptor was taken from a man aged 18 to 29 in good health. CDR3 residues: CASSLSGSNTEAFF. The DNA for the CDR3 is TGTGCCAGCAGCTTGTCGGGGTCGAACACTGAAGCTTTCTTT.